Presented here are 31 T cell receptor beta chains from one specimen sequenced in a study of control samples from healthy donors and cancer patients. Generated by immunoSEQ multiplex PCR, the TCRdb table keeps only in-frame clones and is missing some. The data show 100,000 to 150,000 clones, with roughly 92% seen just once and around 0.6% held by the top ten. Source material: PBMCs. Every receptor here comes from a man older than 75 with head and neck cancer.

This chain uses TRBV5-1 with TRBJ1-2; weak D call: TRBD1 (6 bases). Per the germline V gene, CDR1 is SGHRS and CDR2 is YFSETQ. The length of the CDR3 is 16 residues. V was pared by 0 bases and J by 1 base, with 13 bases between. The CDR3 region is CASSLGTATLNYGYTF. The CDR3 nucleotides read TGCGCCAGCAGCTTGGGGACAGCAACCCTTAACTATGGCTACACCTTC.

J is TRBJ2-5 and V is TRBV24-1, with TRBD2 matching over 10 bases. CDR3 length: 17 residues. Germline loops: CDR1 KGHDR, CDR2 SFDVKD. V lost 2 bases, J lost 5 bases, and 10 bases stayed unmatched. The CDR3 is CATSDSGTSDTRETQYF. DNA of the CDR3: TGTGCCACCAGTGATTCCGGGACTAGCGACACCCGGGAGACCCAGTACTTC.

The chain combines TRBV18 with TRBJ2-7, with 7 bases aligning to TRBD2. The J call is in doubt because the DNA end fits TRBJ2-5 better. Germline CDR1 and CDR2: KGHSH and LQKENI. CDR3 length: 12 amino acids. The CDR3: CASSEREGTQYF. CDR3 bases: TGTGCCAGCTCTGAAAGGGAGGGGACCCAGTACTTC.

This clone occurred a few times. V is TRBV2 and J is TRBJ1-5; 8 positions agree with TRBD1. The CDR3 contains 15 residues. Germline assignment: CDR1 SNHLY and CDR2 FYNNEI. With V trimmed by 5 bases and J by 2 bases, 5 bases remained unmatched. Here the CDR3 reads CASSLTGDRNQPQHF. The CDR3 DNA sequence: TGTGCCAGCAGTTTGACAGGGGATCGCAATCAGCCCCAGCATTTT. Together with reference TRBV2 and TRBJ1-5, the CDR3 gives the full variable domain: EPEVTQTPSHQVTQMGQEVILRCVPISNHLYFYWYRQILGQKVEFLVSFYNNEISEKSEIFDDQFSVERPDGSNFTLKIRSTKLEDSAMYFCASSLTGDRNQPQHFGDGTRLSIL.

This clone was observed once. This chain uses TRBV10-2 with TRBJ1-1, with 9 bases matching TRBD1. The CDR3 covers 16 residues. Trimming cost V 3 bases and J 5 bases; bases outside gene matches: 10. Germline CDR1 and CDR2: WSHSY and SAAADI. CDR3 bases: TGCGCCAGCAGTGAACGCTCCGGGACAGGGTGGACTGAAGCTTTCTTT. Translating gives CASSERSGTGWTEAFF.

The chain uses TRBV29-1 and TRBJ1-1; D might be TRBD1 (5 bases). Trimming took off 4 bases at V and 4 bases at J, with 22 bases between the two ends. The CDR3 covers 16 residues. Per the germline V gene, CDR1 is SQVTM and CDR2 is ANQGSEA. The CDR3 spells CSVGNRPPQGSTEAFF. As DNA, the CDR3 is TGCAGCGTTGGAAATAGGCCCCCTCAGGGTAGCACTGAAGCTTTCTTT.

This clone showed up just once. This chain uses TRBV6-5 with TRBJ2-3; D remains ambiguous. The germline V gene has CDR1 MNHEY and CDR2 SVGAGI. Trimming shortened V by 2 bases and J by 2 bases, and 5 bases separated the two germline ends. The CDR3 length is 13 residues. CDR3 sequence (DNA): TGTGCCAGCAGTTACCTGCACACAGATACGCAGTATTTT. Protein: CASSYLHTDTQYF.

CDR3 in DNA: TGTGCCAGTAGTATTCGGACGGGCTACTCCTACGAGCAGTACTTC. Translating gives CASSIRTGYSYEQYF. V gene TRBV19 combines with J gene TRBJ2-7; D not certain. V dropped 3 bases and J dropped 0 bases, with 12 bases sitting between them. CDR3 length equals 15 residues. Germline V CDR1 and CDR2: LNHDA, SQIVND (reference sequence).

The rearrangement joins TRBV10-3 to TRBJ2-5; D is unresolved. V lost 6 bases and J lost 3, with 11 bases in between. The CDR3 consists of 13 residues. Germline V gives CDR1 ENHRY, CDR2 SYGVKD. The CDR3 DNA is TGTGCCATCAGGGACGGCGCAAAAGAGACCCAGTACTTC. Amino acids: CAIRDGAKETQYF.

The CDR3 reads CASSFEGVTEAFF. The CDR3 region has the DNA TGTGCCAGCAGCTTCGAGGGAGTCACTGAAGCTTTCTTT. V gene TRBV11-2 combines with J gene TRBJ1-1; D call uncertain. The CDR3 length is 13 residues. In germline, CDR1 is SGHAT, CDR2 FQNNGV. The ends were cut back, 3 bases at V and 4 bases at J, with 9 bases in the middle.

V gene TRBV25-1 combines with J gene TRBJ2-2; D might be TRBD1 (6 bases). This CDR3 has 14 residues. Germline loops: CDR1 MGHDK, CDR2 SYGVNS. Between the trimmed V and J ends, which lost 7 bases and 3 bases, there was a span of 12 bases. CDR3: CASIGRGYTGELFF. CDR3 DNA sequence: TGTGCCAGCATCGGCAGGGGCTACACCGGGGAGCTGTTTTTT.

V and J are TRBV2 and TRBJ1-1, with D tentatively TRBD1 (6 bases). The length of the CDR3 is 14 residues. Germline-derived CDR1 and CDR2 are SNHLY and FYNNEI. V was cut by 4 bases and J by 4 bases, with 13 bases left in between. The CDR3 is CASSVDRRSTEAFF. The CDR3 DNA reads as TGTGCCAGCAGTGTCGACAGGCGAAGCACTGAAGCTTTCTTT.

The chain recombines TRBV9 with TRBJ1-1; perhaps TRBD1 as D (5 bases). V lost 1 base, J lost 4 bases, and 11 bases lay in between. Germline V lookup: CDR1 SGDLS, CDR2 YYNGEE. The CDR3 covers 14 residues. DNA of the CDR3: TGTGCCAGCAGCGTATCCGTCGGGGCCACTGAAGCTTTCTTT. As protein: CASSVSVGATEAFF.

The chain carries TRBV2 and TRBJ2-7; D unresolved. The CDR3 runs 14 residues. The V end lost 1 base, the J end lost 4 bases, and 11 bases lay between the germline ends. The germline V gene encodes CDR1 SNHLY and CDR2 FYNNEI. The CDR3 spells CASSEGSGLYEQYF. The CDR3 DNA follows: TGTGCCAGCAGTGAAGGCTCCGGGTTATACGAGCAGTACTTC.

The CDR3 reads CASSPGVNTGELFF. The CDR3 DNA reads as TGTGCCAGCTCCCCTGGCGTGAACACCGGGGAGCTGTTTTTT. The genes are TRBV27 and TRBJ2-2; D gene unclear. The CDR3 loop spans 14 amino acids. V dropped 8 bases and J dropped 1 base, with 11 bases sitting between them. Germline CDR1 is MNHEY and CDR2 is SMNVEV (reference sequence).

V usage is TRBV30 and J usage is TRBJ1-1, with D unresolved. Germline V CDR1 and CDR2: GTSNPN, SVGIG (reference sequence). V shed 0 bases and J shed 8 bases, with 7 bases lying between them. This CDR3 has 11 amino acids. The CDR3 protein is CAWSVIDEAFF. CDR3 coding DNA: TGTGCCTGGAGTGTAATAGACGAAGCTTTCTTT. The whole variable domain, filled in from reference TRBV30 and TRBJ1-1, reads SQTIHQWPATLVQPVGSPLSLECTVEGTSNPNLYWYRQAAGRGLQLLFYSVGIGQISSEVPQNLSASRPQDRQFILSSKKLLLSDSGFYLCAWSVIDEAFFGQGTRLTVV.

The chain has TRBV6-5 and TRBJ2-3, with D possibly matching TRBD2 (6 bases). The length of the CDR3 is 15 residues. Germline-derived CDR1 and CDR2 are MNHEY and SVGAGI. V was cut by 8 bases and J by 6 bases, with 21 bases left in between. The CDR3 DNA sequence: TGTGCCAGCCCCTTGGGGGACTGGAAAGGGGATACGCAGTATTTT. Translated: CASPLGDWKGDTQYF.

The chain links TRBV5-4 to TRBJ2-1, with D possibly matching TRBD1 (5 bases). Between the trimmed V and J ends, which lost 0 bases and 7 bases, there was a span of 8 bases. The CDR3 consists of 13 residues. The germline CDR1 and CDR2 sequences are SGHNT and YYREEE (reference sequence). The CDR3 DNA is TGTGCCAGCAGCTTGGTTTCAGGGAATGAGCAGTTCTTC. Its protein is CASSLVSGNEQFF.

This clone is deemed medium-sized (0.01 to 0.1%). The V gene is TRBV9, the J gene TRBJ1-2; the match to TRBD1 covers 7 bases. V shed 7 bases, J shed 5 bases, and the junction held 5 bases outside the gene matches. The CDR3 sequence is 12 residues long. Per the germline V gene, CDR1 is SGDLS and CDR2 is YYNGEE. The CDR3 DNA follows: TGTGCCAGCCGACAGGGTGTATATGGCTACACCTTC. Its translation is CASRQGVYGYTF. Supplemented by reference TRBV9 and TRBJ1-2, the full variable domain reads DSGVTQTPKHLITATGQRVTLRCSPRSGDLSVYWYQQSLDQGLQFLIQYYNGEERAKGNILERFSAQQFPDLHSELNLSSLELGDSALYFCASRQGVYGYTFGSGTRLTVV.

J is TRBJ1-6 and V is TRBV5-1; no definite D call. Trimming cost V 0 bases and J 10 bases, with 17 bases left between them. Germline CDR1 is SGHRS and CDR2 is YFSETQ. The CDR3 length is 16 residues. The CDR3 DNA sequence: TGCGCCAGCAGCTTGGGAGGTTCCGACCAAGGCTCACCCCTCCACTTT. Its translation is CASSLGGSDQGSPLHF.

The V call is TRBV11-3, the J call TRBJ2-5, with a tentative D call TRBD1 (5 bases). The germline V and J ends were trimmed by 2 bases and 1 base, with 8 bases remaining between them. The germline CDR1 and CDR2 sequences are SGHNT and YENEEA. The CDR3 totals 14 residues. Written as DNA, the CDR3 is TGTGCCAGCAGCTTATCTCAGGGCCAAGAGACCCAGTACTTC. Translation gives CASSLSQGQETQYF. Together with reference TRBV11-3 and TRBJ2-5, the CDR3 gives the full variable domain: EAGVVQSPRYKIIEKKQPVAFWCNPISGHNTLYWYLQNLGQGPELLIRYENEEAVDDSQLPKDRFSAERLKGVDSTLKIQPAELGDSAVYLCASSLSQGQETQYFGPGTRLLVL.

The V call is TRBV4-2, the J call TRBJ2-7, with D maybe TRBD2 (6 bases). V gave up 2 bases and J gave up 2 bases, with 13 bases separating them. Germline-derived CDR1 and CDR2 are LGHNA and YNFKEQ. The CDR3 is 15 residues long. CDR3 loop: CASSQRLASAYEQYF. The DNA for the CDR3 is TGTGCCAGCAGCCAAAGGCTAGCGAGTGCCTACGAGCAGTACTTC.

The V call is TRBV5-1, the J call TRBJ1-2; TRBD1 matches at 7 bases. V shed 3 bases and J 5 bases; nucleotides not matched to a gene: 7. Germline CDR1 SGHRS, CDR2 YFSETQ. This CDR3 has 14 amino acids. CDR3 in DNA: TGCGCCAGCAGCTCAGGAGGGACAGAATATGGCTACACCTTC. The encoded protein is CASSSGGTEYGYTF. Combining the CDR3 with reference TRBV5-1 and TRBJ1-2 gives the whole variable domain KAGVTQTPRYLIKTRGQQVTLSCSPISGHRSVSWYQQTPGQGLQFLFEYFSETQRNKGNFPGRFSGRQFSNSRSEMNVSTLELGDSALYLCASSSGGTEYGYTFGSGTRLTVV.

This chain joins TRBV5-4 and TRBJ1-2; the D gene is possibly TRBD1 (6 bases). V was pared by 2 bases and J by 8 bases, with 16 bases between. This CDR3 has 14 amino acids. Germline assignment: CDR1 SGHNT and CDR2 YYREEE (reference sequence). CDR3 sequence: CASSFGGARGGYTF. In DNA form, the CDR3 reads TGTGCCAGCAGCTTTGGGGGGGCGAGAGGAGGCTACACCTTC.

This chain uses TRBV6-1 with TRBJ1-4; TRBD1 matches 8 bases. The CDR3 runs to 16 residues. In germline, CDR1 is MNHNS, CDR2 SASEGT. V lost 4 bases and J lost 4; bases outside the gene matches: 8. The CDR3 sequence: CASSGLQGEFNEKLFF. In DNA form, the CDR3 reads TGTGCCAGCAGTGGCCTACAGGGGGAGTTTAATGAAAAACTGTTTTTT.

The genes are TRBV3-1 (or the pseudogene TRBV3-2) and TRBJ1-1, with 7 bases fitting TRBD1. After removal of 1 base from V and 5 bases from J, the junction contained 7 bases not matched to a gene. Germline loops: CDR1 LGHDT, CDR2 YNNKEL (reference sequence). The CDR3 has 15 residues. In DNA form, the CDR3 reads TGTGCCAGCAGCCAAGCTCAGACAGGGAGGACTGAAGCTTTCTTT. Translated, it gives CASSQAQTGRTEAFF.

V and J are TRBV6-5 and TRBJ1-5; TRBD1 might be the D (6 bases). The CDR3 loop spans 14 amino acids. Trimming took off 7 bases at V and 6 bases at J, with 16 bases between the two ends. The germline CDR1 and CDR2 sequences are MNHEY and SVGAGI. DNA for the CDR3: TGTGCCAGCAATAAAAAACAGGGAAGTCAGCCCCAGCATTTT. It codes for CASNKKQGSQPQHF.

V gene TRBV19 combines with J gene TRBJ2-7, with TRBD2 as a possible D gene (6 bases). Germline V lookup: CDR1 LNHDA, CDR2 SQIVND (reference sequence). CDR3 length: 14 amino acids. Trimming shortened V by 2 bases and J by 4 bases, and 12 bases separated the two germline ends. DNA of the CDR3: TGTGCCAGTAGTATAAAGCAGGAGGGGTACGAGCAGTACTTC. It specifies CASSIKQEGYEQYF.

V and J are TRBV9 and TRBJ1-5; D is uncertain. The CDR3 is 13 residues long. V was trimmed by 3 bases and J by 3 bases, leaving 7 bases between them. Germline CDR1 reads SGDLS; CDR2 reads YYNGEE. The DNA for the CDR3 is TGTGCCAGCAGCGGGTCCGACAATCAGCCCCAGCATTTT. It encodes CASSGSDNQPQHF.

The rearrangement uses TRBV5-4 and TRBJ1-2; 12 positions agree with TRBD1. CDR1 and CDR2 (germline): SGHNT, YYREEE (reference sequence). This CDR3 is 14 amino acids long. Trimming removed 9 bases from V and 8 bases from J; junction bases left unmatched: 11. Here the CDR3 reads CATGTGGADKGYTF. The CDR3 DNA is TGTGCCACCGGGACAGGGGGCGCGGATAAGGGCTACACCTTC.

The chain has TRBV6-5 and TRBJ2-5, with 7 bases matching TRBD2. This CDR3 is 14 amino acids long. Unmatched junction bases numbered 5, after V lost 0 bases and J lost 7 bases. CDR1 is MNHEY, CDR2 SVGAGI, per germline. CDR3 sequence: CASSYSRASGTQYF. Written as DNA, the CDR3 is TGTGCCAGCAGTTACTCGAGGGCTAGCGGGACCCAGTACTTC.